The present T cell receptor (beta chain) was sequenced within a study of cytomegalovirus exposure and HLA in healthy donors. Study-wide context: The same platform was used for the 120 validation repertoires and the roughly 670 first-cohort repertoires, a later analysis reported. Notes on the study in general: Whilst most TCR sequences proved rare, a subset of public TCRs occurred across many donors. First-cohort TCR clusters were later found to tend to co-occur in the roughly 130 validation repertoires.

Clones were sequenced by immunoSEQ multiplex PCR, and TCRdb holds only the in-frame ones, with some missing. The table records some 320,000 clones, 87% of them present only once. Germline V lookup: CDR1 SGHTA, CDR2 FQGNSA. Trimming at V came to 1 base and at J to 2 bases, leaving 5 bases not matched to a gene. The CDR3 totals 15 residues. Concerning this clone itself: The antigen is not known.

The clonotype comes from a woman in her twenties or thirties in good health and CMV-seropositive. The V and J genes are TRBV7-2 and TRBJ2-7; TRBD2 matches at 7 bases. Specimen: PBMCs. The chain's CDR3 is CASSLVAGDAYEQYF. CDR3 sequence (DNA): TGTGCCAGCAGCTTAGTGGCGGGAGACGCCTACGAGCAGTACTTC. The variable domain in full, with the rest retrieved from reference TRBV7-2 and TRBJ2-7, is GAGVSQSPSNKVTEKGKDVELRCDPISGHTALYWYRQSLGQGLEFLIYFQGNSAPDKSGLPSDRFSAERTGGSVSTLTIQRTQQEDSAVYLCASSLVAGDAYEQYFGPGTRLTVT.